The sequence of this T cell receptor (beta chain) was determined in a study of T cell responses to AZD1222 COVID-19 vaccine. The table lists this clone with a count of one. The CDR3 runs 15 residues. Trimming pared 4 bases from V and 3 bases from J, leaving 16 bases between. Germline lookup yields CDR1 SGHNT and CDR2 YYREEE (reference sequence). Some clones are missing from TCRdb's copy, which holds only in-frame ones; the method was immunoSEQ multiplex PCR. The table records around 190,000 clones, approximately 86% of them present only once. This chain links TRBV5-4 with TRBJ2-5; D possibly uses TRBD1 or TRBD2 (5 bases each). The sequences come from peripheral blood, collected 28 days after the second AZD1222 dose. The TCR comes from an adult who received the AZD1222 COVID-19 vaccine. The CDR3 loop is CASSQDWGKKETQYF. CDR3 sequence (DNA): TGTGCCAGCAGCCAAGATTGGGGGAAGAAAGAGACCCAGTACTTC. Complete variable domain (other parts from reference TRBV5-4 and TRBJ2-5): ETGVTQSPTHLIKTRGQQVTLRCSSQSGHNTVSWYQQALGQGPQFIFQYYREEENGRGNFPPRFSGLQFPNYSSELNVNALELDDSALYLCASSQDWGKKETQYFGPGTRLLVL.